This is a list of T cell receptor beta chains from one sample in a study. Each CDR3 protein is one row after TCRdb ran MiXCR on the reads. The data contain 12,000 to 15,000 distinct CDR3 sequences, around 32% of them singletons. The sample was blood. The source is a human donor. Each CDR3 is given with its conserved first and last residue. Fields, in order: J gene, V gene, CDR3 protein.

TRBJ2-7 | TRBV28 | CASSRAGLSREQYF
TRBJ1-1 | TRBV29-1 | CSVPGTAKLNTEAFF
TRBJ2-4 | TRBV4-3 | CASSPSPSGSNSYNEQYF
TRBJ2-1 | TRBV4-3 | CASSQDGLEHNEQFF
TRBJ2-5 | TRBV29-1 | CSVVRASWRDRETQYF
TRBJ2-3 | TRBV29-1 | CSVDQGQEVATQYF
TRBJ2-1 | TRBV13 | CASRPTGQKGEQFF
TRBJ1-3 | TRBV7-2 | CASSLAGLAGNTIYF
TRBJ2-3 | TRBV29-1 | CSVAGTESTDTQYF
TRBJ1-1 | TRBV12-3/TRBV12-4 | CASSPGQGIGAEAFF
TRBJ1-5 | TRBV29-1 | CSVGGQPQHF
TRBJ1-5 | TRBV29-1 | CSVGGTGGGQPQHF
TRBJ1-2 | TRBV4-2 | CASSTTGGEGDAGYTF
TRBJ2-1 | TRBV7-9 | CASSFAAGGPGNEQFF
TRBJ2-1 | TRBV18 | CASSPGLAGAPGHNEQFF
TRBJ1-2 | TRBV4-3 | CASSLRDRVNYGYTF
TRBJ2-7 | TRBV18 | CASSPSPNGYEQYF
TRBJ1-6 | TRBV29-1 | CSARKGNNSPLHF
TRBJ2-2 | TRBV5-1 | CASSLAGGGNTGELFF
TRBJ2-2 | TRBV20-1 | CSASSGSDTGELFF
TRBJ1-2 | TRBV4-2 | CASSQAQQGSIYGYTF
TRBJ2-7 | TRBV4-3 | CASSQDGRVPEQYF
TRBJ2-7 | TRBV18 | CASSPRTLAGSESYEQYF
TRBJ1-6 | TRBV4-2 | CASSLGAEQYNSPLHF
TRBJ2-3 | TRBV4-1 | CASSQESGRAPDTQYF
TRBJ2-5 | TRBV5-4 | CASSFPDLSQETQYF
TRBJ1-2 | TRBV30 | CAWSVSFDKRPPWRDSSNYGYTF
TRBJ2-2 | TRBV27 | CASTFGPAGELFF
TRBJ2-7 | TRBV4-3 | CASSQRGLEAFRRDEQYF
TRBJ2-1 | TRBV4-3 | CASSQATRPERFF
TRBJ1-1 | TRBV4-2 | CASSTNRVNTEAFF
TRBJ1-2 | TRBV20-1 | CSARDQGRGGYTF
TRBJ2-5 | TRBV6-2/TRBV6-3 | CASRHSGTGQETQYF
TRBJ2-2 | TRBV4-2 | CASSQLLSAGELFF
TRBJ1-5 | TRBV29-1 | CSVVQYGQPQHF
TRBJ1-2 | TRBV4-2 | CASSQVEGNGYTF
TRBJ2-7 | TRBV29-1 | CSVVAPAGGYEQYF
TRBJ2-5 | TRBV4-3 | CASSQDKPSGRETQYF
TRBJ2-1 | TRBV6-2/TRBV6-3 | CASISGSGALSYNEQFF
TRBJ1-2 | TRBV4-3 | CASSQETAAYGYTF